Below, 4 T cell receptor beta chains from the same sample are listed, as sequenced in a study of siplizumab effects on memory and regulatory T cells. Data came from immunoSEQ multiplex PCR; TCRdb stores just in-frame clones and leaves some out. The sample records 99,000 or so clones, 85% to 95% being singletons. Sequencing input: Tregs sorted from blood. Receptor source: a human donor in good health.

This chain joins TRBV6-6 and TRBJ2-5; no clear D gene. In germline, CDR1 is MNHNY, CDR2 SVGAGI (reference sequence). This CDR3 spans 15 amino acids. V lost 0 bases, J lost 1 base, and 9 bases lay in between. The CDR3 DNA reads as TGTGCCAGCAGTTACTCTCCGGTAGTCCAAGAGACCCAGTACTTC. Protein product: CASSYSPVVQETQYF.

The genes are TRBV4-2 and TRBJ2-1; tentatively, D is TRBD2 (6 bases). The CDR3 covers 15 residues. V dropped 1 base and J dropped 3 bases, with 10 bases sitting between them. The germline gives CDR1 LGHNA, CDR2 YNFKEQ. This CDR3 is CASSQGAGSYNEQFF. CDR3 bases: TGTGCCAGCAGCCAAGGGGCCGGGAGCTACAATGAGCAGTTCTTC.

DNA for the CDR3: TGTGCCAGCAGTGGGCCGGGGGTCGGGGAGCTGTTTTTT. This sequence encodes CASSGPGVGELFF. V gene TRBV27 combines with J gene TRBJ2-2, with a tentative D call TRBD2 (6 bases). V lost 5 bases, J lost 7 bases, and 11 bases lay in between. CDR1 MNHEY and CDR2 SMNVEV come from the germline V gene (reference sequence). CDR3 length equals 13 residues.

The rearrangement uses TRBV7-8 and TRBJ2-5; TRBD2 is a possible D gene (5 bases). CDR1 is SGHVS, CDR2 FQNEAQ, per germline. The CDR3 covers 13 residues. V lost 1 base to trimming and J lost 5 bases, with 8 bases between them. The CDR3 DNA sequence: TGTGCCAGCAGCTTAGGACCGGGGGAGACCCAGTACTTC. Translation: CASSLGPGETQYF.